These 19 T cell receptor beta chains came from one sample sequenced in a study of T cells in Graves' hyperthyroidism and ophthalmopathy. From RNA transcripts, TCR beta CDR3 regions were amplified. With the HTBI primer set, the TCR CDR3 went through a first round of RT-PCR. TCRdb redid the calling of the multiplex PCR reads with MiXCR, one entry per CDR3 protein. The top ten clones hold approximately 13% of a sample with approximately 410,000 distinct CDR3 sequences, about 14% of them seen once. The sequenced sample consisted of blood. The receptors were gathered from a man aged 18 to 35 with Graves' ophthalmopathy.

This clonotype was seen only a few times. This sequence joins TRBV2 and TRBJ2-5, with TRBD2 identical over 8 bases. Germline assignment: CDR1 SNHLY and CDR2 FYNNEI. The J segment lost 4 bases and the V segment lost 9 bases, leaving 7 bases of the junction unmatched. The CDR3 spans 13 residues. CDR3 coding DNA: TGTGCCAGTCGGGGGGGGGCCTCAGAGACCCAGTACTTC. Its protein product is CASRGGASETQYF.

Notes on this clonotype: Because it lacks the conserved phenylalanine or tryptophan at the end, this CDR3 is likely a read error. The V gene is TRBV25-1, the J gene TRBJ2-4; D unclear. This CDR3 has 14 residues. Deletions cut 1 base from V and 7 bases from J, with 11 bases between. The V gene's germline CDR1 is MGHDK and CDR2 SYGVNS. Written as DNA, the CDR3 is TGTGCCAGCAGTGAATCCCTCGACACCAACATTCAGTACCTC. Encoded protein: CASSESLDTNIQYL.

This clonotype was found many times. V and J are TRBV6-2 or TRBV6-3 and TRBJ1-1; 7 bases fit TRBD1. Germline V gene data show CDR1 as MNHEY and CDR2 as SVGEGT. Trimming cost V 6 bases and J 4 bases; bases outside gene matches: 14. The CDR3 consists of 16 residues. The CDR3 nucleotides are TGTGCCAGCAGCCATCAGGGGGACATGGGTGGCACTGAAGCTTTCTTT. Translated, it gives CASSHQGDMGGTEAFF.

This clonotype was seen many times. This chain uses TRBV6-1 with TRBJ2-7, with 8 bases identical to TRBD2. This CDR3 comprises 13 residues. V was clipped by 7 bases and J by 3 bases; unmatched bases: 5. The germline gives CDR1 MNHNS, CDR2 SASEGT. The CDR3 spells CASNPGTSYEQYF. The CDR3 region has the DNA TGTGCCAGCAATCCGGGGACTAGCTACGAGCAGTACTTC.

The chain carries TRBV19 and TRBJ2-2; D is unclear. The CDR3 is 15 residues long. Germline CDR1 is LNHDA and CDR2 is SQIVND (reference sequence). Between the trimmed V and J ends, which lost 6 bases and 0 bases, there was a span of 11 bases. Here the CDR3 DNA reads TGTGCCAGTAGGCCTGGACGGTCGAACACCGGGGAGCTGTTTTTT. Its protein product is CASRPGRSNTGELFF.

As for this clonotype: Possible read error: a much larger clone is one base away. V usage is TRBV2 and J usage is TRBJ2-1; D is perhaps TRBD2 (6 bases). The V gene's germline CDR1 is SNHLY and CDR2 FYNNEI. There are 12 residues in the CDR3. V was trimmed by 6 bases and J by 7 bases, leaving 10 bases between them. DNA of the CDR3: TGTGCCAGCAGGATCGGAGGGAATGAGCAGTTCTTC. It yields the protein CASRIGGNEQFF.

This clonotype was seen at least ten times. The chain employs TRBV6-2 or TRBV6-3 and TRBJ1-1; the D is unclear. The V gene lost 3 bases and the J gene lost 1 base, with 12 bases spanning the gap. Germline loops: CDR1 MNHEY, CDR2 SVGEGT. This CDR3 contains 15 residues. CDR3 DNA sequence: TGTGCCAGCAGTTATGGTTTAGTGAAGAACACTGAAGCTTTCTTT. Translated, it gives CASSYGLVKNTEAFF.

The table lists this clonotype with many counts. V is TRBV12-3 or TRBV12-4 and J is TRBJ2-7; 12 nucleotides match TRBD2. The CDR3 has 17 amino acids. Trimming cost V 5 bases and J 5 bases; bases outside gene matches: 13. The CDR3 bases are TGTGCCAGCAGTAAGGCCGAACTAGCGGGGGGTGCACACGAGCAGTACTTC. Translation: CASSKAELAGGAHEQYF.

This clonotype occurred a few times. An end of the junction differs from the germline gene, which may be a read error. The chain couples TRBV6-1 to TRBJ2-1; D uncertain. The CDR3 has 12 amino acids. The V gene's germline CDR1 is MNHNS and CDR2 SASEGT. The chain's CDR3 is CASVDSNNEQFF. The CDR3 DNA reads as TGTGCCAGCGTCGACTCCAACAATGAGCAGTTCTTC.

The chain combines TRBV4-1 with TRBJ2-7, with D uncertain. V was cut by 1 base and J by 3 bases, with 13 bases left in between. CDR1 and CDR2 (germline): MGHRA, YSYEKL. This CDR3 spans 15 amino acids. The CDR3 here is CASSQGVPNLYEQYF. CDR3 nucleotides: TGCGCCAGCAGCCAAGGGGTCCCCAACCTCTACGAGCAGTACTTC.

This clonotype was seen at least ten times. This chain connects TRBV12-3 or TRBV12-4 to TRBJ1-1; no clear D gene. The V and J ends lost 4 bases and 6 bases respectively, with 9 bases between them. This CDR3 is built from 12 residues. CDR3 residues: CASSWGRAEAFF. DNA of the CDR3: TGTGCCAGCAGTTGGGGTAGAGCTGAAGCTTTCTTT.

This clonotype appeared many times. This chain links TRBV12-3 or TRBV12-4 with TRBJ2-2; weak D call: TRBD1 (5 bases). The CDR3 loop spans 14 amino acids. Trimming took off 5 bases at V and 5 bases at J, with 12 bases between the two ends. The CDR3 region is CASSPQGLTGELFF. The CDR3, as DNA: TGTGCCAGCAGTCCCCAGGGTCTAACCGGGGAGCTGTTTTTT.

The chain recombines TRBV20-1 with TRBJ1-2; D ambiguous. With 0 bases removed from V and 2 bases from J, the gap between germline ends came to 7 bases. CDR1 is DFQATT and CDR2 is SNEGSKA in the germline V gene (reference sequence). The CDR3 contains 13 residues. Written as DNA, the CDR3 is TGCAGTGCTAGAGATGGCCGCAACTATGGCTACACCTTC. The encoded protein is CSARDGRNYGYTF.

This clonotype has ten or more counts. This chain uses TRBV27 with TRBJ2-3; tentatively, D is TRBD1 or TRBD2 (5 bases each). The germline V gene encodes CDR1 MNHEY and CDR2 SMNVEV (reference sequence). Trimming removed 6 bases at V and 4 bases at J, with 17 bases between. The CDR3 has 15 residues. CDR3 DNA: TGTGCCAGCAGGCCGATAATTCTGGGGGCAGATACGCAGTATTTT. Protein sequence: CASRPIILGADTQYF.

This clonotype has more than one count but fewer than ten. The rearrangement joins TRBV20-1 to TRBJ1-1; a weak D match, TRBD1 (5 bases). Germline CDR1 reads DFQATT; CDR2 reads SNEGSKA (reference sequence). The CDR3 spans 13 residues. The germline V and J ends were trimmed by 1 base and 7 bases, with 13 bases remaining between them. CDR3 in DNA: TGCAGTGCTAGAGCCCCGTCGCAGGGTGAAGCTTTCTTT. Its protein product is CSARAPSQGEAFF.

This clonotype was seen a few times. The CDR3 loop reads CSVESIGGTEAFF. The CDR3 bases are TGCAGCGTTGAATCTATTGGGGGCACTGAAGCTTTCTTT. The chain employs TRBV29-1 and TRBJ1-1; perhaps TRBD1 as D (5 bases). Per the germline V gene, CDR1 is SQVTM and CDR2 is ANQGSEA. V lost 2 bases and J lost 4, with 11 bases in between. The CDR3 runs 13 residues.

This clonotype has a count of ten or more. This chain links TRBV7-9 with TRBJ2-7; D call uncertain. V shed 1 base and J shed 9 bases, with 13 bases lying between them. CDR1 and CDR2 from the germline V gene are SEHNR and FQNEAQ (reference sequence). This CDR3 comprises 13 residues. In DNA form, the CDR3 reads TGTGCCAGCAGCTTAGTTGCTTCGGGTGTGCAGTACTTC. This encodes CASSLVASGVQYF.

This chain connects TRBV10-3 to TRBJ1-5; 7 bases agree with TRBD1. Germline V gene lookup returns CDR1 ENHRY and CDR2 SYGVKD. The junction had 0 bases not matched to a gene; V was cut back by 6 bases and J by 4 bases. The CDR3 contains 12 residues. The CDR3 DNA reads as TGTGCCATCAGACAGGGGAATCAGCCCCAGCATTTT. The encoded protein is CAIRQGNQPQHF.

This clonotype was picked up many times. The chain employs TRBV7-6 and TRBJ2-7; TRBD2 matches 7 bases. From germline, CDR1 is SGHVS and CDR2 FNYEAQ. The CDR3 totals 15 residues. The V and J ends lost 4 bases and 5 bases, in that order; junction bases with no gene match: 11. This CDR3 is CASSSSGGRDDEQYF. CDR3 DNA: TGTGCCAGCAGCTCCTCGGGGGGACGGGACGACGAGCAGTACTTC.